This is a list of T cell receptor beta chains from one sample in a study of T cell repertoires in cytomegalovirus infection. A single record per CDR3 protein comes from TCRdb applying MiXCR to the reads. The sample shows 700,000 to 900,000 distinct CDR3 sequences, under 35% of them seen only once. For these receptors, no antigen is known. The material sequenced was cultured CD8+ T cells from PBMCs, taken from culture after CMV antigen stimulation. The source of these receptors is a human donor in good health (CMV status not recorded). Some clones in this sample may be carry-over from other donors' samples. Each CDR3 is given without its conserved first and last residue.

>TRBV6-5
ASSPRGDVKETQY
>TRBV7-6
ASSFLVRGPLSSYEQY
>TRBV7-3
ASSSKVGPQH
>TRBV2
ASGTGLKVGQPQH
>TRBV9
ASSVGGLSYEQY
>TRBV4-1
ASSQDSRTGGSGANVLT
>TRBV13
ASSLEGGEAYNEQF
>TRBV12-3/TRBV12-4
ASSAGTGGGYT
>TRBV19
ASSIDRRGLQPQH
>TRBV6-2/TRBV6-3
ASTFGRPAYNEQF
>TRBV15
ATSNPGGRETQY
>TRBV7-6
ASTTGNVLADTQY
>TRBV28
ASSFPGVGNSPLH
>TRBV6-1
ASSELSSGAGETQY
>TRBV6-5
ASTTGLAGRNEQF
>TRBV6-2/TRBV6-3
ATEGGGRRQETQY
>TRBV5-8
ASSLAAGDTDTQY
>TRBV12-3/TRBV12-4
ASSSLGPSNEQF
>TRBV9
ASSVIPGSDGYT
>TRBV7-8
ASSRRGLSDYGYT
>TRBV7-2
ASSSPIKAF
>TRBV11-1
ASSHERGVYNEQF
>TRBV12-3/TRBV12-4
ASSLDYGETQY
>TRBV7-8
ASRYLNEQF
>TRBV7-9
ASSQVGYEQY
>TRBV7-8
ASSPPPGQGVTQY
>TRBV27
ASSLGTGNPEQY
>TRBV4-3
ASSQDPREFDGYT
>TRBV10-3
AISVEAGPADNEQF
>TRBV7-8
ASSLVGVREQF
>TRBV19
ASSKGTIAGGQETQY
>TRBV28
ASSWPQRLFTGELF
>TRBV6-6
ASSYGGRELF
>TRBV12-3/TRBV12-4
ASRGRDSYEQY
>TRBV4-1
ASSQRGGGAETQY
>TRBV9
ASSQGGGAPDTQY
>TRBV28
ASSLSPAYGYT
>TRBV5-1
ASSWDFPNEQF
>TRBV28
ASTPAGQGAGGYT
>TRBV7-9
ASSPRQGPLGTEAF
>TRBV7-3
ATREITGELF
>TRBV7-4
ASSLYLDRDGKGYT
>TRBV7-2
ASSPDFLGYT
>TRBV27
ATKLGTSTDTQY
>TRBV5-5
ASSSRGQGARETQY
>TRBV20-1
SARSLPTPTKETQY
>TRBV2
ASSEGYGAWNTEAF
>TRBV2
ASSGLDLRGTGNEKLF